This T cell receptor (beta chain) was captured by sequencing in a study of T cell repertoires in cytomegalovirus infection. Study-wide results and limits: The study found HLA-C-restricted CMV-specific TCR beta clonotypes dominating the ex vivo response.

Regarding this clonotype: Its antigen remains unidentified.

TCRdb analysed the reads with MiXCR anew, one entry per CDR3 protein. The repertoire consists of around 900,000 distinct CDR3 sequences, with approximately 31% occurring once and the leading ten covering 11% to 15%. Deletions cut 2 bases from V and 2 bases from J, with 4 bases between. The CDR3 sequence is 13 residues long. The germline CDR1 and CDR2 sequences are SEHNR and FQNEAQ (reference sequence). The V call is TRBV7-9, the J call TRBJ2-1, with D hard to call. The TCR was taken from a human donor in good health (CMV status not recorded). Some clones in this sample may be carry-over from other donors' samples. The input for sequencing was cultured CD8+ T cells from PBMCs, taken from culture after CMV antigen stimulation. The CDR3 sequence is CASSLFTYNEQFF. In DNA, the CDR3 is TGTGCCAGCAGCTTATTCACCTACAATGAGCAGTTCTTC.